This paragraph reports one TCR beta chain. Its target antigen remains unknown. Base qualities were left out, and no much larger clone turns up one base away. The germline V gene (reference sequence) gives CDR1 as LNHDA and CDR2 as SQIVND. After removal of 3 bases from V and 4 bases from J, the junction retains 11 bases not matched to a gene. Its CDR3 holds 17 amino acids, cysteine through phenylalanine. Only CDR3 DNA remains: 51 bases, in frame from the first base. The data stem from a study of shared clonotypes between healthy human individuals (dated by TCRdb to the early 2020s). A note on the overall study: The cohort included a few men and a couple of women between 18 and 49 years of age. Per donor, leukapheresis produced somewhere between about 0.8 and 9 billion PBMCs. The study deeply sequenced blood TCR repertoires of five healthy adults to estimate repertoire size and the extent of clonotype sharing between individuals. For each donor, CD4 naive and CD4 memory were each given three plates, CD8 naive was given two plates, and CD8 memory was given one plate. Libraries were prepared and TCR repertoires were sequenced by different laboratories using diverse techniques, in order to increase sequencing depth and limit assay-specific biases. Paper-wide results and their limitations: Based on pairwise subsampling, the degree of clonotype sharing among donors was expected to be affected by sequencing depth. Naive subsets generally had larger estimated clonotype richness than memory subsets did. Even with the large sequencing depth, rarefaction of the sorted-subset datasets indicated that sequencing was incomplete. Sampling was restricted to blood, and TCR repertoires in tissue are likely to differ from TCR repertoires in blood. Higher generation probabilities were observed for clonotypes shared by all four sorted-subset donors than for non-shared clonotypes. Across four donors, roughly 5% of naive CD4, approximately 4% of naive CD8, approximately 2.5% of memory CD4, and roughly 0.4% of memory CD8 clonotypes were shared. Because the study included only a small number of donors, the genetic and exposure-history diversity represented was limited.

Using the deep immunoSEQ assay, multiplex PCR amplified TCR CDR3 regions from genomic DNA. Genomic DNA extracted from each cell subset was distributed evenly over all wells of several immunoSEQ 96-well plates, and each plate served as one replicate. Each replicate PCR for sorted subsets received about 200 ng genomic DNA, equal to tens of thousands of T cell genomes. Purified libraries were quantified with a Qubit 3.0 fluorometer, sized on a Bioanalyzer 2100, and re-quantified with the KAPA Library Quantification kit. Every immunoSEQ 96-well plate was sequenced on a separate single-read 150-cycle Illumina NextSeq 550 flow cell. The authors' pipeline ran thus. The immunoSEQ output contained only junctional sequences without quality scores, so filtering could not match that applied to full-length reads. Sequences were annotated with PyIR, a Python wrapper for IgBLAST v1.9, using IMGT germline references to assign V/J genes and CDR3. Reads were removed for weak V/J assignments (E-value above 1e-6), missing CDR3, stop codons, out-of-frame junctions, or ambiguous translated residues. V3J clonotypes were defined by identical inferred V gene, J gene, and CDR3 amino acid sequence. The percentage overlap between two repertoires was calculated by dividing the number of shared unique clonotypes by the size of the smaller repertoire. Richness of each repertoire was evaluated using RTK rarefaction, the Chao1 estimator, and Recon v2.1 estimates of unobserved clonotypes. For all TCRbeta clonotypes obtained by the gDNA method from a few donors, generation probabilities were computed with OLGA. TCRdb carries this immuneACCESS record with in-frame sequences only. Its versions omit some clonotypes, under half of them owing to an unresolved V gene in the studies checked, with the rest unexplained. That table is the source of V, J and clone size, and D and trimming were worked out from the DNA. The sample table lists hundreds of thousands of clones, 85% to 95% of them with a count of one. The ten most abundant clones make up approximately 0.11% of the sample.

CD8 naive samples consisted of CD45RO-negative cells that were positively selected for CCR7, yielding a CD45RA+CCR7+ population without TemRA cells. Healthy HIV-negative adults with no recently reported acute infections or vaccinations were included as donors. Every donor was a Caucasian adult residing in Nashville, Tennessee, USA. Blood was collected by leukapheresis, and PBMCs were isolated by Ficoll-Histopaque density gradient centrifugation and then cryopreserved in liquid nitrogen vapor phase. Purity and quantity of every magnetically sorted T cell population were checked by analytical flow cytometry. Each sorted fraction had its genomic DNA isolated and then quantified by UV absorbance on a Nanodrop 2000c.

Sequenced input: naive CD8+ T cells sorted from blood. According to the study, the label for this sample's cell subset or site signals: CD45RA+CCR7+. The rearranged segments are TRBV19 and TRBJ2-7; 11 central nucleotides agree with TRBD2. The source of this sequence is a woman aged 30 to 39 in good health. The DNA sequence is TGTGCCAGTAGTATGGCGACCGGGACTAGCGGAGGATACGAGCAGTACTTC. The encoded protein is CASSMATGTSGGYEQYF.